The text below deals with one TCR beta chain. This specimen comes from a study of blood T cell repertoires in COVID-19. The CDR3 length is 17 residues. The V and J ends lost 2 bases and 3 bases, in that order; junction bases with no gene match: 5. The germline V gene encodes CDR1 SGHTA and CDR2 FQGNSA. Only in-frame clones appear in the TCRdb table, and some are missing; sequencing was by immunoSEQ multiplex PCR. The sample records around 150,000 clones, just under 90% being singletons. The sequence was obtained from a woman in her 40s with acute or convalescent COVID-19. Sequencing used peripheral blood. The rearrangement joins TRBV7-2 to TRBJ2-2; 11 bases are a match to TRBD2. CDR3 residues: CASSLIAGGPHTGELFF. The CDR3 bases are TGTGCCAGCAGCTTAATAGCGGGGGGGCCCCACACCGGGGAGCTGTTTTTT.